This record concerns one TCR beta chain sequence. This entry comes from a study of blood T cell repertoires in COVID-19. The germline CDR1 and CDR2 sequences are KGHSH and LQKENI. Between the trimmed V and J ends, which lost 3 bases and 3 bases, there was a span of 9 bases. This CDR3 is built from 14 residues. Cohorts were assigned according to the clinical history that participants reported. The assay was immunoSEQ multiplex PCR, and TCRdb's table has in-frame clones only and misses some. The sample has around 160,000 clones; approximately 80% are singletons. The rearrangement links TRBV18 to TRBJ2-4, with D possibly matching TRBD2 (6 bases). The TCR was taken from a man aged 40-50 years who had recovered from COVID-19. Sequencing was carried out using PBMCs or T cells enriched from blood (not recorded which). The CDR3 DNA follows: TGTGCCAGCTCACCCCCGGGACTCAAAAACATTCAGTACTTC. Its translation is CASSPPGLKNIQYF.